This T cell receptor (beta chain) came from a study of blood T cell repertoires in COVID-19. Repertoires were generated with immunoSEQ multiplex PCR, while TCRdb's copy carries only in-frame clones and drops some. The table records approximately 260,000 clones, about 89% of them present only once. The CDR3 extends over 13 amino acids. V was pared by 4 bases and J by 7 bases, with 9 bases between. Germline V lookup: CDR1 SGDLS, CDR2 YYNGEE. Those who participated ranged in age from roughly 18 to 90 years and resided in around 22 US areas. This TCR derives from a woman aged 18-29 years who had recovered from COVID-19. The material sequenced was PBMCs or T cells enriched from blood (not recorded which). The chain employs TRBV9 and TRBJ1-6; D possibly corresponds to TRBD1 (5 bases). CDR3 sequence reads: CASSIRQNSPLHF. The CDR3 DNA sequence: TGTGCCAGCAGCATTCGACAGAATTCACCCCTCCACTTT. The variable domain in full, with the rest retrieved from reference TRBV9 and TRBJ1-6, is DSGVTQTPKHLITATGQRVTLRCSPRSGDLSVYWYQQSLDQGLQFLIQYYNGEERAKGNILERFSAQQFPDLHSELNLSSLELGDSALYFCASSIRQNSPLHFGNGTRLTVT.